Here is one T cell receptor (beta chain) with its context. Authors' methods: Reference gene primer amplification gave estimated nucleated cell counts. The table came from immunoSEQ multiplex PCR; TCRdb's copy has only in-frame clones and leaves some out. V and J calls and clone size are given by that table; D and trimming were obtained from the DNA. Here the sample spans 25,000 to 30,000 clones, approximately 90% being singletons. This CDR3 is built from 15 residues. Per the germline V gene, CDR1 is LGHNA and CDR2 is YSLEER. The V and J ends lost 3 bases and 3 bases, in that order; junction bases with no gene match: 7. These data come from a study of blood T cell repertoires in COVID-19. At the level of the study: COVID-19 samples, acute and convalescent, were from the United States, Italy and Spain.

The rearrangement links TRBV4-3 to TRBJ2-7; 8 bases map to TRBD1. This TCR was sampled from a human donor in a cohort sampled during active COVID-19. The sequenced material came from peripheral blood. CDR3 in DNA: TGCGCCAGCAGCCAGAACACAGGGGGTTACTACGAGCAGTACTTC. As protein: CASSQNTGGYYEQYF.